Each of the 27 T cell receptor beta chains below was sequenced from the same sample in a study of blood T cells in healthy people across ages (dated by TCRdb to about 2015). Receptors were amplified or captured by 5' RACE. This sample was sequenced with an Illumina HiSeq 2500. A second about 7 to 11 cycle PCR used a sample-barcoded 5' primer and a J-beta primer mix. In-frame beta chains were kept once TCRdb had trimmed the public reads at Q25 with fastp and called clones with MiXCR. Every entry covers one CDR3 protein and lists the most common genes and DNA from its rows. The sample table shows about 770,000 distinct CDR3 sequences, and around 43% are seen once. The leading ten clones occupy under 20% of the sample. The specimen was blood. The source is a man aged 55 to 69 in good health.

The chain employs TRBV3-1 and TRBJ2-5; either TRBD1 or TRBD2 may supply D (5 bases each). With the DNA end fitting TRBJ2-7 better, the J assignment may be wrong. The CDR3 has 15 residues. The germline V gene encodes CDR1 LGHDT and CDR2 YNNKEL (reference sequence). CDR3: CASSLSYGTGYEQYF. In DNA form, the CDR3 reads TGTGCCAGCAGCTTATCGTACGGGACGGGCTACGAGCAGTACTTC.

V is TRBV6-5 and J is TRBJ2-1; D is ambiguous. This CDR3 contains 13 residues. The V end was cut by 5 bases, the J end by 5 bases, with 10 bases between. Germline CDR1 MNHEY, CDR2 SVGAGI. The CDR3 sequence: CASSDTGNNEQFF. Written as DNA, the CDR3 is TGTGCCAGCAGTGATACCGGAAACAATGAGCAGTTCTTC.

This clonotype has just a few counts. The chain recombines TRBV7-9 with TRBJ1-2; 8 nucleotides match TRBD1. Losses at the gene ends were 7 bases for V and 4 bases for J; bases not matched to a gene: 5. Germline assignment: CDR1 SEHNR and CDR2 FQNEAQ (reference sequence). This CDR3 has 13 amino acids. As DNA, the CDR3 is TGTGCCAGCACCTCAGGGGGCGTCTATGGCTACACCTTC. It codes for CASTSGGVYGYTF.

This chain joins TRBV6-1 and TRBJ1-2; D is ambiguous. This CDR3 contains 12 residues. The V end lost 5 bases, the J end lost 4 bases, and 8 bases lay between the germline ends. The germline CDR1 and CDR2 sequences are MNHNS and SASEGT. CDR3: CASSPSTYGYTF. CDR3 coding DNA: TGTGCCAGCAGTCCTAGTACCTATGGCTACACCTTC.

This clonotype was seen a handful of times. The chain joins TRBV6-2 or TRBV6-3 to TRBJ2-5, with TRBD1 identical over 7 bases. With 5 bases clipped from V and 0 bases from J, the junction kept 3 bases outside the gene matches. Germline assignment: CDR1 MNHEY and CDR2 SVGEGT. The length of the CDR3 is 14 residues. The CDR3 is CASSQDRYQETQYF. The CDR3 DNA reads as TGTGCCAGCAGTCAGGACAGGTACCAAGAGACCCAGTACTTC.

The V gene is TRBV20-1, the J gene TRBJ2-3, with D maybe TRBD1 (5 bases). V lost 2 bases and J lost 2, with 14 bases in between. The CDR3 extends over 15 amino acids. Germline CDR1 DFQATT, CDR2 SNEGSKA (reference sequence). The CDR3 reads CSARPRQITTDTQYF. CDR3 DNA sequence: TGCAGTGCTAGACCCCGACAGATAACCACAGATACGCAGTATTTT.

This clonotype appeared many times. The V gene is TRBV6-1, the J gene TRBJ2-1; D is unresolved. The CDR3 consists of 13 residues. The germline CDR1 and CDR2 sequences are MNHNS and SASEGT. Trimming took 1 base from V and 7 from J, leaving 8 bases between them. In nucleotides, the CDR3 is TGTGCCAGCAGTGAAGTCCCAAGGAATGAGCAGTTCTTC. It translates to CASSEVPRNEQFF.

The J gene is TRBJ1-4, the V gene TRBV6-4; possible D gene TRBD1, 6 bases. Germline values: CDR1 MRHNA, CDR2 SNTAGT. The CDR3 length is 15 residues. Trimming took off 3 bases at V and 0 bases at J, with 8 bases between the two ends. The CDR3 bases are TGTGCCAGCAGTGAAACAGGGCCAACTAATGAAAAACTGTTTTTT. Translation gives CASSETGPTNEKLFF.

This clonotype occurred a few times. The J gene is TRBJ2-1, the V gene TRBV4-3, with a tentative D call TRBD1 (7 bases). The CDR3 contains 16 residues. Germline loops: CDR1 LGHNA, CDR2 YSLEER. V lost 3 bases, J lost 3 bases, and 15 bases lay in between. The CDR3 coding sequence is TGCGCCAGCAGCCAGTCAGGGGGGCAGGGCTACAATGAGCAGTTCTTC. Its translation: CASSQSGGQGYNEQFF.

The J gene is TRBJ2-7, the V gene TRBV14; TRBD1 agrees at 7 bases. Germline values: CDR1 SGHDN, CDR2 FVKESK. V trimming: 4 bases; J trimming: 3 bases; junction bases outside the gene matches: 6. This CDR3 is built from 14 residues. The CDR3: CASSRGGQNYEQYF. As DNA, the CDR3 is TGTGCCAGCAGCCGAGGGGGACAGAACTACGAGCAGTACTTC.

J is TRBJ2-1 and V is TRBV5-1; TRBD1 aligns across 7 bases. CDR3 length: 16 residues. Germline V CDR1 and CDR2: SGHRS, YFSETQ. V lost 3 bases to trimming and J lost 4 bases; unmatched junction nucleotides: 10. The CDR3 DNA reads TGCGCCAGCAGCTCAATGGGACAGATTAGATACAATGAGCAGTTCTTC. It translates to CASSSMGQIRYNEQFF.

The genes are TRBV30 and TRBJ1-2, with D unresolved. Trimming stripped 2 bases from V and 6 bases from J, with 10 bases between. The CDR3 has 12 amino acids. CDR1 is GTSNPN and CDR2 is SVGIG in the germline V gene (reference sequence). In nucleotides, the CDR3 is TGTGCCTGGAGTCGCACTTCTGATGGCTACACCTTC. Its protein is CAWSRTSDGYTF.

This chain links TRBV3-1 with TRBJ2-5; D possibly uses TRBD1 or TRBD2 (5 bases each). The end of the DNA aligns better with TRBJ2-7, so the J call may be wrong. Looked up from germline, CDR1 is LGHDT and CDR2 is YNNKEL (reference sequence). The CDR3 runs to 15 residues. The CDR3 region has the DNA TGTGCCAGCAGCCGGGACGACTCCGGAGCCTACGAGCAGTACTTC. Its protein is CASSRDDSGAYEQYF.

The chain links TRBV11-3 to TRBJ2-7; D gene ambiguous. Germline V CDR1 and CDR2: SGHNT, YENEEA. The CDR3 is made up of 12 amino acids. The V end lost 5 bases, the J end lost 6 bases, and 11 bases lay between the germline ends. CDR3 coding DNA: TGTGCCAGCAGCCTTACCGACACCGAGCAGTACTTC. This gives the protein CASSLTDTEQYF.

This clonotype was recorded a few times. The chain joins TRBV29-1 to TRBJ2-7, with 10 bases that match TRBD1. This CDR3 is 15 amino acids long. Germline assignment: CDR1 SQVTM and CDR2 ANQGSEA. With 6 bases clipped from V and 2 bases from J, the junction kept 10 bases outside the gene matches. Here the CDR3 DNA reads TGCAGCGTCGCCGGCGGGACAGGGGTGCCCTACGAGCAGTACTTC. Its translation: CSVAGGTGVPYEQYF.

For the CDR3, the DNA is TGCAGCGTTAAAACAGGGCTCTACAATGAGCAGTACTTC. Amino acids: CSVKTGLYNEQYF. The chain has TRBV29-1 and TRBJ2-7, with TRBD1 as a possible D gene (6 bases). The CDR3 has 13 amino acids. Between the trimmed V and J ends, which lost 5 bases and 7 bases, there was a span of 18 bases. The germline V gene encodes CDR1 SQVTM and CDR2 ANQGSEA.

The V call is TRBV20-1, the J call TRBJ2-5; 8 nucleotides align to TRBD1. Germline values: CDR1 DFQATT, CDR2 SNEGSKA (reference sequence). This CDR3 is built from 13 residues. J was trimmed by 5 bases and V by 4 bases; bases with no gene match: 6. The CDR3 loop reads CSATRTGRETQYF. DNA for the CDR3: TGCAGTGCTACTAGGACAGGGAGGGAGACCCAGTACTTC.

This clonotype appeared a few times. The chain employs TRBV2 and TRBJ2-7; 10 bases map to TRBD2. The J segment lost 4 bases and the V segment lost 3 bases, leaving 6 bases of the junction unmatched. The CDR3 is made up of 15 amino acids. Germline V lookup: CDR1 SNHLY, CDR2 FYNNEI. CDR3 sequence: CASSEFGTSEYEQYF. The CDR3 DNA is TGTGCCAGCAGTGAGTTTGGGACTAGCGAGTACGAGCAGTACTTC.

V gene TRBV10-3 combines with J gene TRBJ2-7; TRBD1 agrees at 11 bases. The CDR3 extends over 13 amino acids. With V trimmed by 2 bases and J by 6 bases, 0 bases remained unmatched. Germline V gene lookup returns CDR1 ENHRY and CDR2 SYGVKD. The CDR3 here is CAISEGTGGEQYF. The CDR3 region has the DNA TGTGCCATCAGTGAGGGGACAGGGGGCGAGCAGTACTTC.

In regard to this clonotype: At one of its ends the junction is not consistent with the germline gene, which may arise from a read error. The rearrangement joins TRBV20-1 to TRBJ2-4; TRBD2 might be the D (7 bases). This CDR3 has 14 residues. Per the germline V gene, CDR1 is DFQATT and CDR2 is SNEGSKA (reference sequence). CDR3 amino acids: CSARDPGGGNTQYF. CDR3 bases: TGCAGTGCTAGAGATCCGGGGGGCGGAAACACTCAGTACTTC.

There are a few counts of this clonotype. The chain joins TRBV7-3 to TRBJ2-5; 7 nucleotides line up with TRBD1. V lost 5 bases, J lost 5 bases, and 11 bases stayed unmatched. CDR3 length: 15 amino acids. Per germline, CDR1 SGHTA and CDR2 FQGTGA. CDR3 DNA sequence: TGTGCCAGCAGCCCAAGCCCCACAGGGGTCGAGACCCAGTACTTC. Residues: CASSPSPTGVETQYF. Full variable domain (missing parts from reference TRBV7-3 and TRBJ2-5): GAGVSQTPSNKVTEKGKYVELRCDPISGHTALYWYRQSLGQGPEFLIYFQGTGAADDSGLPNDRFFAVRPEGSVSTLKIQRTERGDSAVYLCASSPSPTGVETQYFGPGTRLLVL.

The J gene is TRBJ2-5, the V gene TRBV20-1, with D uncertain. V lost 0 bases to trimming and J lost 11 bases, with 10 bases between them. This CDR3 comprises 11 residues. Per germline, CDR1 DFQATT and CDR2 SNEGSKA (reference sequence). CDR3 DNA sequence: TGCAGTGCTAGAGACCCGAGTAAGCAGTACTTC. As protein: CSARDPSKQYF.

The chain combines TRBV5-6 with TRBJ2-4; 7 bases agree with TRBD2. Germline V gives CDR1 SGHDT, CDR2 YYEEEE. This CDR3 region has 12 residues. The trim removed 5 bases at V and 15 bases at J, leaving 11 bases unmatched. The CDR3 sequence is CASRTGGSPRYF. CDR3 nucleotide sequence: TGTGCCAGCAGAACCGGGGGGTCCCCACGGTACTTC.

The chain recombines TRBV6-6 with TRBJ2-6; weak D call: TRBD2 (5 bases). CDR3 length: 17 amino acids. V shed 6 bases and J shed 4 bases, with 19 bases lying between them. Germline assignment: CDR1 MNHNY and CDR2 SVGAGI (reference sequence). DNA of the CDR3: TGTGCCAGCAGCCTCCGGGGAGCGGTGGAAGGGGCCAACGTCCTGACTTTC. Its translation is CASSLRGAVEGANVLTF.

The chain employs TRBV11-2 and TRBJ2-5; D ambiguous. The V gene lost 3 bases and the J gene lost 9 bases, with 17 bases spanning the gap. There are 14 residues in the CDR3. The germline V gene has CDR1 SGHAT and CDR2 FQNNGV. CDR3 in amino acids: CASSLGTDVGAQYF. CDR3 nucleotide sequence: TGTGCCAGCAGCTTGGGAACAGACGTTGGGGCCCAGTACTTC.

This clonotype was recorded a few times. The chain carries TRBV12-3 or TRBV12-4 and TRBJ2-1; the D gene is possibly TRBD2 (7 bases). Trimming stripped 5 bases from V and 2 bases from J, with 22 bases between. This CDR3 region has 18 residues. CDR3 coding DNA: TGTGCCAGCAGTAGACCTAGGGGGGGGCTATTAACCTACAATGAGCAGTTCTTC. Translating it yields CASSRPRGGLLTYNEQFF.

This sequence joins TRBV12-3 or TRBV12-4 and TRBJ2-7; TRBD1 or TRBD2 may be the D gene (7 bases each). The CDR3 extends over 13 amino acids. The V gene lost 11 bases and the J gene lost 7 bases, with 21 bases spanning the gap. The CDR3 DNA sequence: TGTGCCGGCACCTCCCAGGGGGGGTATGAGCAGTACTTC. Protein sequence: CAGTSQGGYEQYF.